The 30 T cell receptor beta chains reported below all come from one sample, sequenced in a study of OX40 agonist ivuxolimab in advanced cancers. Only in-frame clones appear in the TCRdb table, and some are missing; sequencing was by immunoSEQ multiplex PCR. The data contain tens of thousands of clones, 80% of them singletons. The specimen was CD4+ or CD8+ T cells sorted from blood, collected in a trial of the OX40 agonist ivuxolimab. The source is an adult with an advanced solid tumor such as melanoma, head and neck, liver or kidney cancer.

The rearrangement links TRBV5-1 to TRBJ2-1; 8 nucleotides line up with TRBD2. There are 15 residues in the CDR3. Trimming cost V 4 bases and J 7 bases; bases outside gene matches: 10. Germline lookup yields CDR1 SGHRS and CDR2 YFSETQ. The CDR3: CASSPGTSSKNEQFF. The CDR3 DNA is TGCGCCAGCAGCCCCGGGACTAGTTCGAAGAATGAGCAGTTCTTC. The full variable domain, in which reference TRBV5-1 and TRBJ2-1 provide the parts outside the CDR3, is KAGVTQTPRYLIKTRGQQVTLSCSPISGHRSVSWYQQTPGQGLQFLFEYFSETQRNKGNFPGRFSGRQFSNSRSEMNVSTLELGDSALYLCASSPGTSSKNEQFFGPGTRLTVL.

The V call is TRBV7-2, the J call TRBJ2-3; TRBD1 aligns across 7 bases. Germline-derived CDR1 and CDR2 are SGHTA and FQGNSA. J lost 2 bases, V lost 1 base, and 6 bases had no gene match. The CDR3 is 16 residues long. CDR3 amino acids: CASSLGTGDPTDTQYF. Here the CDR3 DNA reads TGTGCCAGCAGCTTAGGAACAGGGGACCCCACAGATACGCAGTATTTT.

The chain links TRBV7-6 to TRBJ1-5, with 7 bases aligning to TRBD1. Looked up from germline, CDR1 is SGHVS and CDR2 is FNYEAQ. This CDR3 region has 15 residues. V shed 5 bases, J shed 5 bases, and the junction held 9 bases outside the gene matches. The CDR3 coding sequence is TGTGCCAGCAGCCCCTTCCACAGGGGTGATCAGCCCCAGCATTTT. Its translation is CASSPFHRGDQPQHF.

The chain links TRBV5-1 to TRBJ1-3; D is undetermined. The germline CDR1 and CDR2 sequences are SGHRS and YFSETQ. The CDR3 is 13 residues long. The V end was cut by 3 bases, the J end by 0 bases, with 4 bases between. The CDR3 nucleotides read TGCGCCAGCAGCTCCGGCTCTGGAAACACCATATATTTT. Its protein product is CASSSGSGNTIYF.

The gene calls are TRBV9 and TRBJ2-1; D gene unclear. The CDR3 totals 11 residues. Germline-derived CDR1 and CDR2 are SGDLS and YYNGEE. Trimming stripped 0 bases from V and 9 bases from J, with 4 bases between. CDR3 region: CASSVGGEQFF. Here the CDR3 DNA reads TGTGCCAGCAGCGTAGGGGGTGAGCAGTTCTTC.

Written as DNA, the CDR3 is TGTGCCAGCGGACGGGTACAGGGGATGAACACTGAAGCTTTCTTT. The encoded protein is CASGRVQGMNTEAFF. The V call is TRBV7-9, the J call TRBJ1-1, with TRBD1 identical over 7 bases. V was clipped by 8 bases and J by 0 bases; unmatched bases: 9. This CDR3 comprises 15 residues. Per germline, CDR1 SEHNR and CDR2 FQNEAQ (reference sequence).

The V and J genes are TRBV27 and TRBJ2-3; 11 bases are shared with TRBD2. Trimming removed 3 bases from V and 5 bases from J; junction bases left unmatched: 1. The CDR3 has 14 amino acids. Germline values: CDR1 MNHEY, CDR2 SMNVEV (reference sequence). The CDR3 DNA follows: TGTGCCAGCAGTTTGGGGACTAGCGGAGATACGCAGTATTTT. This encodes CASSLGTSGDTQYF.

Here the CDR3 reads CASSKSRGLDYGYTF. As DNA, the CDR3 is TGTGCCAGCAGCAAATCCCGAGGGCTGGACTATGGCTACACCTTC. This chain links TRBV21-1 with TRBJ1-2. TRBV21-1 is shown as a pseudogene. This CDR3 is 15 amino acids long.

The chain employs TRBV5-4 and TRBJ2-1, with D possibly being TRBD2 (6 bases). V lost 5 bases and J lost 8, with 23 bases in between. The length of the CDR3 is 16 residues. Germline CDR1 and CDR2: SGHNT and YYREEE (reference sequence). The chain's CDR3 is CASSPKRGGPVDEQFF. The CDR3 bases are TGTGCCAGCAGTCCTAAAAGAGGAGGGCCGGTCGATGAGCAGTTCTTC.

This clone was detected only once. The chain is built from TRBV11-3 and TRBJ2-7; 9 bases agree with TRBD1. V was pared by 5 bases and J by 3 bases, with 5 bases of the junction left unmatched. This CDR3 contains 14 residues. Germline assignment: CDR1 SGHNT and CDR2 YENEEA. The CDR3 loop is CASSQQGASYEQYF. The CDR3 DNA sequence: TGTGCCAGCAGCCAACAGGGGGCCAGCTACGAGCAGTACTTC.

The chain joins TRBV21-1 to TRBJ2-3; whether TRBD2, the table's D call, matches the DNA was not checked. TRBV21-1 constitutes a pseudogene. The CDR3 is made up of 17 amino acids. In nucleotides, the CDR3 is TGTGCCAGCAGCACCAAAGGCCTACTAGCTGGCACAGATACGCAGTATTTT. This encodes CASSTKGLLAGTDTQYF.

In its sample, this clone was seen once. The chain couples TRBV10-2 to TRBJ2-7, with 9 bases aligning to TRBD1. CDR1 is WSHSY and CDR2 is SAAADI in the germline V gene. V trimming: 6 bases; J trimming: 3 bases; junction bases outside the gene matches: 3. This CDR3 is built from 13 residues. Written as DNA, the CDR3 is TGCGCCAGCAGCAGGGACAGGGACTACGAGCAGTACGTC. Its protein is CASSRDRDYEQYV.

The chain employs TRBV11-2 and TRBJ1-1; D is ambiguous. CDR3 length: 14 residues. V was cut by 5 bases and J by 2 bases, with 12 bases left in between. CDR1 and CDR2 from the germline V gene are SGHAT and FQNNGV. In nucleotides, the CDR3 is TGTGCCAGCAGCCAAGGTATCCCAAACACTGAAGCTTTCTTT. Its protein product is CASSQGIPNTEAFF.

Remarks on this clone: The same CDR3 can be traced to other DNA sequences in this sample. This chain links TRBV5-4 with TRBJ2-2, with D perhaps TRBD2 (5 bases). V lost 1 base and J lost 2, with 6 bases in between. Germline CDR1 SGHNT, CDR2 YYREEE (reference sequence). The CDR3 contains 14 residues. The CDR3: CASSLLANTGELFF. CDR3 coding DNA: TGTGCCAGCAGCTTGCTAGCAAACACCGGGGAGCTGTTTTTT.

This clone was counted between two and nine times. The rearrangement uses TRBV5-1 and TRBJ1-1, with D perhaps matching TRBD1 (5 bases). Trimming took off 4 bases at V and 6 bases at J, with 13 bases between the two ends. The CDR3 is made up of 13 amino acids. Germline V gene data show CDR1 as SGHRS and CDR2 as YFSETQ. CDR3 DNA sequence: TGCGCCAGCAGCGGCGCCGGGGGGGCTGAAGCTTTCTTT. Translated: CASSGAGGAEAFF.

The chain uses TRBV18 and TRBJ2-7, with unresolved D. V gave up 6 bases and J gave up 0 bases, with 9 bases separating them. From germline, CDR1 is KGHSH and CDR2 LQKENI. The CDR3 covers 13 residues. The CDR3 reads CASSTSGSYEQYF. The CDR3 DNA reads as TGTGCCAGCTCGACCTCGGGCTCCTACGAGCAGTACTTC.

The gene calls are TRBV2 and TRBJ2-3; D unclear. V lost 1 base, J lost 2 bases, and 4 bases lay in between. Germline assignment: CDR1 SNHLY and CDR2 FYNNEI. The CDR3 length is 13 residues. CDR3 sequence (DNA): TGTGCCAGCAGTGAAGGACCCACAGATACGCAGTATTTT. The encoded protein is CASSEGPTDTQYF. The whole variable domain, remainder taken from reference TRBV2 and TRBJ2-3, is EPEVTQTPSHQVTQMGQEVILRCVPISNHLYFYWYRQILGQKVEFLVSFYNNEISEKSEIFDDQFSVERPDGSNFTLKIRSTKLEDSAMYFCASSEGPTDTQYFGPGTRLTVL.

The CDR3 spells CASSFPASGTTHNEQFF. CDR3 in DNA: TGTGCCAGCAGTTTCCCGGCTAGCGGAACCACTCACAATGAGCAGTTCTTC. The chain employs TRBV28 and TRBJ2-1, with 7 bases lining up with TRBD2. Germline CDR1 and CDR2: MDHEN and SYDVKM. This CDR3 is built from 17 residues. Germline trimming cut 3 bases from V and 5 bases from J; bases unmatched to any gene: 13. The full variable domain, completed using reference TRBV28 and TRBJ2-1, is DVKVTQSSRYLVKRTGEKVFLECVQDMDHENMFWYRQDPGLGLRLIYFSYDVKMKEKGDIPEGYSVSREKKERFSLILESASTNQTSMYLCASSFPASGTTHNEQFFGPGTRLTVL.

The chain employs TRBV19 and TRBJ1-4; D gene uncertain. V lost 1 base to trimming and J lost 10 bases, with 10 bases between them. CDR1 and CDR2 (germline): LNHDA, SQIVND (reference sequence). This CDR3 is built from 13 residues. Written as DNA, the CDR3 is TGTGCCAGTAGTATAGTCGGCAGTCGAAAACTGTTTTTT. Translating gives CASSIVGSRKLFF.

CDR3: CSVVAGNTIYF. The CDR3 DNA is TGCAGCGTTGTAGCGGGAAACACCATATATTTT. This chain uses TRBV29-1 with TRBJ1-3; D uncertain. V lost 4 bases to trimming and J lost 4 bases, with 5 bases between them. This CDR3 is 11 amino acids long. CDR1 is SQVTM, CDR2 ANQGSEA, per germline.

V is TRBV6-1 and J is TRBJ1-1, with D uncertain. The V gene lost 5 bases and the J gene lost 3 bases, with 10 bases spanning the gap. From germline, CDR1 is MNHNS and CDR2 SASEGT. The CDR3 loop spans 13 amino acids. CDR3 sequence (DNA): TGTGCCAGCAGTCAGTACAGAGACACTGAAGCTTTCTTT. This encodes CASSQYRDTEAFF.

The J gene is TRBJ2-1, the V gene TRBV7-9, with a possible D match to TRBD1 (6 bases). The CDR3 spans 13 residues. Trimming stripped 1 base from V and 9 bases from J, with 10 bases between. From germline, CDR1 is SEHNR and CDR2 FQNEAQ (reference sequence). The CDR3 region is CASSLVLGGEQFF. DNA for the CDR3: TGTGCCAGCAGCTTAGTTTTAGGGGGTGAGCAGTTCTTC.

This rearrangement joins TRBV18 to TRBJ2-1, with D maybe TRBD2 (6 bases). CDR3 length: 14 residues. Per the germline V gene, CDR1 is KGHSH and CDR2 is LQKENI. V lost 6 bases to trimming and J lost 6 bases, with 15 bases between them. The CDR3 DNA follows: TGTGCCAGCTCTTACTCGGTGGAGGGCAATGAGCAGTTCTTC. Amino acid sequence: CASSYSVEGNEQFF.

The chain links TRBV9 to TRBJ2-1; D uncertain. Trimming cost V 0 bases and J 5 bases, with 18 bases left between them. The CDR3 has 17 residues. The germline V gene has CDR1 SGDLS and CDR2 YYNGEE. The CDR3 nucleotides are TGTGCCAGCAGCGTAGGATTGGGTGGAAACCTAAACAATGAGCAGTTCTTC. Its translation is CASSVGLGGNLNNEQFF.

DNA of the CDR3: TGTGCCAGCAGCCAAGATAGTTTTAGGACTCGGCCCGACAATGAGCAGTTCTTC. Translating gives CASSQDSFRTRPDNEQFF. This rearrangement joins TRBV4-2 to TRBJ2-1, with a possible D match to TRBD2 (5 bases). Trimming pared 0 bases from V and 5 bases from J, leaving 20 bases between. The CDR3 loop spans 18 amino acids. Germline CDR1 LGHNA, CDR2 YNFKEQ.

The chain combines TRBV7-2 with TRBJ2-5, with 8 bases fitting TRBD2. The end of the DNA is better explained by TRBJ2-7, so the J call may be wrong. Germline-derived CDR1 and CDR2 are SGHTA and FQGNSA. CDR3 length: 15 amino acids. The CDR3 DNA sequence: TGTGCCAGCAGCCCCTCCGCCAGCGGGAGCGTCGAGCAGTACTTC. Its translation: CASSPSASGSVEQYF.

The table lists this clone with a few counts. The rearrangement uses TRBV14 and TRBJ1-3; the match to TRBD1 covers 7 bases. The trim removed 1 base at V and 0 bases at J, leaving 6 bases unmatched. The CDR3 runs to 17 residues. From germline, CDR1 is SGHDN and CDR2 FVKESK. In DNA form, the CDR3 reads TGTGCCAGCAGCCAAGGTGGGACAGCCTACTCTGGAAACACCATATATTTT. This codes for CASSQGGTAYSGNTIYF.

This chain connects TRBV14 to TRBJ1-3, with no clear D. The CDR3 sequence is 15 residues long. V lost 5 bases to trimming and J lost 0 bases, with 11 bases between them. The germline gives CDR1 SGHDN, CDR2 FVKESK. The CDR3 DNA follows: TGTGCCAGCAGCGAAACAGCGGGCTCTGGAAACACCATATATTTT. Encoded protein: CASSETAGSGNTIYF.

CDR3 in amino acids: CASSLGGGGETQYF. In DNA form, the CDR3 reads TGTGCCAGCAGTTTGGGCGGGGGGGGAGAGACCCAGTACTTC. The genes are TRBV28 and TRBJ2-5, with 9 bases aligning to TRBD2. Per germline, CDR1 MDHEN and CDR2 SYDVKM. V lost 3 bases to trimming and J lost 4 bases; unmatched junction nucleotides: 3. There are 14 residues in the CDR3.

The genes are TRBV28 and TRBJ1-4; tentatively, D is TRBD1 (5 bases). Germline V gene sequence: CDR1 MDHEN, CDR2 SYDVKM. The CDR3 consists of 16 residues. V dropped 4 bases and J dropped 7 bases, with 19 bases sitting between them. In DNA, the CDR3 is TGTGCCAGCAGTTCTTCCCGGCCGGGGGAAAGTGAAAAACTGTTTTTT. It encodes CASSSSRPGESEKLFF. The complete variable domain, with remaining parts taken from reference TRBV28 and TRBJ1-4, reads DVKVTQSSRYLVKRTGEKVFLECVQDMDHENMFWYRQDPGLGLRLIYFSYDVKMKEKGDIPEGYSVSREKKERFSLILESASTNQTSMYLCASSSSRPGESEKLFFGSGTQLSVL.